One and the same sample provided the 15 T cell receptor beta chains below, sequenced in a study of blood T cell repertoires in COVID-19. Generated by immunoSEQ multiplex PCR, the TCRdb table keeps only in-frame clones and is missing some. The sample includes 310,000 or so clones, nearly 90% seen only once; the top ten take approximately 5.4%. Material: PBMCs or T cells enriched from blood (not recorded which). The receptors were sampled from a woman aged 25 to 39 who had recovered from COVID-19.

The CDR3 DNA reads TGTGCCAGCAGCTCCCCCCAGGGCGGCACAGATACGCAGTATTTT. It translates to CASSSPQGGTDTQYF. V usage is TRBV7-2 and J usage is TRBJ2-3, with TRBD1 as a possible D gene (5 bases). The CDR3 covers 15 residues. Germline CDR1 and CDR2: SGHTA and FQGNSA. V was pared by 4 bases and J by 1 base, with 12 bases between.

The V call is TRBV20-1, the J call TRBJ2-1; TRBD1 matches 9 bases. The trim removed 3 bases at V and 2 bases at J, leaving 8 bases unmatched. CDR3 length equals 16 residues. The germline gives CDR1 DFQATT, CDR2 SNEGSKA (reference sequence). Written as DNA, the CDR3 is TGCAGTGCTAGTGCCGGGACAGGGCCTCCCTACAATGAGCAGTTCTTC. Amino acids: CSASAGTGPPYNEQFF.

The chain links TRBV5-1 to TRBJ1-2; D is uncertain. Germline assignment: CDR1 SGHRS and CDR2 YFSETQ. There are 14 residues in the CDR3. The V end lost 0 bases, the J end lost 5 bases, and 11 bases lay between the germline ends. CDR3 region: CASSLETHGYGYTF. The CDR3 DNA reads as TGCGCCAGCAGCTTGGAGACCCACGGGTATGGCTACACCTTC.

V and J are TRBV9 and TRBJ1-3; 7 positions agree with TRBD1. Unmatched junction bases numbered 3, after V lost 3 bases and J lost 0 bases. The CDR3 runs to 15 residues. Germline CDR1 reads SGDLS; CDR2 reads YYNGEE. CDR3 DNA: TGTGCCAGCAGCGAAACAGGGGTCTCTGGAAACACCATATATTTT. This codes for CASSETGVSGNTIYF.

The rearrangement uses TRBV14 and TRBJ1-2; 7 bases agree with TRBD1. V lost 4 bases and J lost 8; bases outside the gene matches: 7. CDR1 and CDR2 from the germline V gene are SGHDN and FVKESK. CDR3 length: 13 amino acids. This chain's CDR3 is CASSPGQYLGYTF. CDR3 sequence (DNA): TGTGCCAGCAGCCCGGGACAGTACCTAGGCTACACCTTC.

The chain joins TRBV2 to TRBJ2-7; tentative D call: TRBD1 (6 bases). The CDR3 totals 17 residues. The V and J ends lost 2 bases and 2 bases respectively, with 19 bases between them. Germline V gives CDR1 SNHLY, CDR2 FYNNEI. Here the CDR3 reads CASSETYLDRLTYEQYF. DNA of the CDR3: TGTGCCAGCAGTGAAACCTACTTAGACAGGCTAACCTACGAGCAGTACTTC.

The CDR3 DNA is TGTGCAAGTCGCTTAGGAGGGCCCCGGGACAGGGATCAGCCCCAGCATTTT. Translated: CASRLGGPRDRDQPQHF. The chain recombines TRBV12-2 with TRBJ1-5; the table's D call TRBD1 went unverified against the DNA. TRBV12-2 is noted as a pseudogene. This CDR3 is built from 17 residues.

The rearrangement joins TRBV11-1 to TRBJ2-5; 7 nucleotides line up with TRBD1. The CDR3 spans 14 residues. The germline V gene has CDR1 SGHAT and CDR2 FQDESV (reference sequence). After removal of 7 bases from V and 1 base from J, the junction contained 6 bases not matched to a gene. The CDR3 loop is CASTNGDSQETQYF. CDR3 nucleotide sequence: TGTGCCAGCACCAACGGGGACAGCCAAGAGACCCAGTACTTC. Full variable domain (outside the CDR3, taken from reference TRBV11-1 and TRBJ2-5): EAEVAQSPRYKITEKSQAVAFWCDPISGHATLYWYRQILGQGPELLVQFQDESVVDDSQLPKDRFSAERLKGVDSTLKIQPAELGDSAMYLCASTNGDSQETQYFGPGTRLLVL.

This sequence joins TRBV30 and TRBJ1-1; D remains unclear. The germline gives CDR1 GTSNPN, CDR2 SVGIG (reference sequence). This CDR3 is 14 amino acids long. V shed 0 bases and J shed 2 bases, with 10 bases lying between them. The CDR3 loop reads CAWSVRRINTEAFF. Here the CDR3 DNA reads TGTGCCTGGAGTGTACGCAGGATCAACACTGAAGCTTTCTTT. The variable domain in full, completed from reference TRBV30 and TRBJ1-1, reads SQTIHQWPATLVQPVGSPLSLECTVEGTSNPNLYWYRQAAGRGLQLLFYSVGIGQISSEVPQNLSASRPQDRQFILSSKKLLLSDSGFYLCAWSVRRINTEAFFGQGTRLTVV.

The gene calls are TRBV28 and TRBJ1-5, with D perhaps matching TRBD1 (5 bases). The CDR3 spans 16 residues. Germline values: CDR1 MDHEN, CDR2 SYDVKM. Trimming removed 5 bases from V and 7 bases from J, with 21 bases in between. The CDR3 region is CASSHSRRGAGQPQHF. The CDR3 region has the DNA TGTGCCAGCAGTCACTCGCGAAGGGGCGCGGGGCAGCCCCAGCATTTT.

This chain joins TRBV2 and TRBJ1-6, with no clear D. V lost 9 bases to trimming and J lost 7 bases, with 4 bases between them. The CDR3 runs to 10 residues. In germline, CDR1 is SNHLY, CDR2 FYNNEI. In DNA, the CDR3 is TGTGCCAGTATAAATTCACCCCTCCACTTT. This translates into CASINSPLHF.

The chain has TRBV29-1 and TRBJ1-1, with 11 nucleotides matching TRBD1. J was trimmed by 5 bases and V by 7 bases; bases with no gene match: 6. The CDR3 is made up of 13 amino acids. CDR1 is SQVTM, CDR2 ANQGSEA, per germline. CDR3 loop: CSAEGQGATEAFF. The CDR3 coding sequence is TGCAGCGCCGAAGGACAGGGGGCAACTGAAGCTTTCTTT.

The DNA for the CDR3 is TGTGCCAGCAGTTTACCCAACAGCAATGAGCAGTTCTTC. Translation gives CASSLPNSNEQFF. The chain combines TRBV12-3 or TRBV12-4 with TRBJ2-1; the D is unclear. V dropped 2 bases and J dropped 6 bases, with 8 bases sitting between them. The CDR3 consists of 13 residues.

This clone was picked up one time. V gene TRBV27 combines with J gene TRBJ1-5, with a possible D match to TRBD1 (5 bases). V dropped 2 bases and J dropped 7 bases, with 12 bases sitting between them. This CDR3 is built from 14 residues. Germline CDR1 and CDR2: MNHEY and SMNVEV (reference sequence). The CDR3 nucleotides read TGTGCCAGCAGTTTACAGGGTGGATGGCAGCCCCAGCATTTT. Translating it yields CASSLQGGWQPQHF.

V and J are TRBV6-1 and TRBJ2-1; no clear D gene. Trimming took 1 base from V and 8 from J, leaving 6 bases between them. Per germline, CDR1 MNHNS and CDR2 SASEGT. The CDR3 runs 12 residues. This CDR3 is CASSEVLYEQFF. The CDR3 coding sequence is TGTGCCAGCAGTGAAGTTCTCTATGAGCAGTTCTTC.